These 15 T cell receptor beta chains were sequenced from one sample in a study of patients and donors after allogeneic stem cell transplantation (dated by TCRdb to the early 2020s). Libraries were constructed by RT-PCR. Sequenced using a NextSeq 550. The public reads were quality trimmed at Q25 with fastp and then assembled into clones with MiXCR by TCRdb, keeping productive beta chains. Rows matching on CDR3 protein sequence are summarized as one entry with the most common DNA and genes. This sample lists 20,000 or so distinct CDR3 sequences; 40% to 45% were detected once. Just under 80% of the sample is taken by the ten largest. The sequencing input was blood, either unsorted or a sorted T cell fraction (not recorded which). Every receptor here comes from a human donor who was either an allogeneic HSCT recipient or a stem cell or donor lymphocyte infusion donor (not recorded which). It is not recorded whose cells these are; they may come from a transplant donor.

This clonotype has more than one count but fewer than ten. The J gene is TRBJ1-5, the V gene TRBV20-1; 7 bases agree with TRBD1. V lost 3 bases and J lost 3; bases outside the gene matches: 8. The CDR3 length is 15 residues. CDR1 DFQATT and CDR2 SNEGSKA come from the germline V gene (reference sequence). CDR3 in amino acids: CSARSTGTDNQPQHF. The CDR3 DNA sequence: TGCAGTGCTAGGAGCACCGGGACAGACAATCAGCCCCAGCATTTT.

V is TRBV5-1 and J is TRBJ2-2, with TRBD2 matching over 7 bases. The CDR3 is 15 amino acids. Per germline, CDR1 SGHRS and CDR2 YFSETQ. V shed 0 bases, J shed 7 bases, and the junction held 6 bases outside the gene matches. The CDR3 loop reads CASSLVGGPNGELFF. The CDR3, as DNA: TGCGCCAGCAGCTTGGTGGGAGGGCCGAACGGGGAGCTGTTTTTT.

This clonotype was counted only a few times. This rearrangement joins TRBV7-2 to TRBJ1-6, with 8 bases matching TRBD1. The germline CDR1 and CDR2 sequences are SGHTA and FQGNSA. Trimming removed 1 base from V and 19 bases from J; junction bases left unmatched: 6. CDR3 length: 12 amino acids. CDR3 region: CASSLEWTGLHF. The CDR3 region has the DNA TGTGCCAGCAGCTTAGAATGGACAGGGTTGCACTTT.

This clonotype was found a few times. This sequence joins TRBV9 and TRBJ1-6; 7 bases line up with TRBD1. This CDR3 is built from 14 residues. The V gene end was trimmed by 4 bases and the J gene end by 7 bases; junction bases not matched to a gene: 5. The germline V gene encodes CDR1 SGDLS and CDR2 YYNGEE. The CDR3 region is CASSPGQINSPLHF. The CDR3 DNA is TGTGCCAGCAGCCCGGGACAGATCAATTCACCCCTCCACTTT.

This clonotype was seen only a few times. The V gene is TRBV3-1, the J gene TRBJ1-2, with a possible D match to TRBD1 (5 bases). Trimming removed 2 bases from V and 6 bases from J, with 13 bases in between. This CDR3 is 14 amino acids long. In germline, CDR1 is LGHDT, CDR2 YNNKEL (reference sequence). CDR3 DNA: TGTGCCAGCAGCCAATTCGGGACGGGGAATGGCTACACCTTC. It specifies CASSQFGTGNGYTF. The variable domain in full, completed from reference TRBV3-1 and TRBJ1-2, reads DTAVSQTPKYLVTQMGNDKSIKCEQNLGHDTMYWYKQDSKKFLKIMFSYNNKELIINETVPNRFSPKSPDKAHLNLHINSLELGDSAVYFCASSQFGTGNGYTFGSGTRLTVV.

This clonotype was observed a handful of times. This chain joins TRBV10-3 and TRBJ1-1; D is unclear. CDR1 and CDR2 (germline): ENHRY, SYGVKD. The CDR3 has 13 amino acids. Trimming removed 4 bases from V and 1 base from J, with 7 bases in between. In DNA form, the CDR3 reads TGTGCCATCAGTGGAAAGGGGAACACTGAAGCTTTCTTT. Amino acids: CAISGKGNTEAFF.

This chain uses TRBV7-2 with TRBJ1-5; no definite D call. The CDR3 spans 14 residues. Trimming removed 3 bases at V and 0 bases at J, with 6 bases between. Germline values: CDR1 SGHTA, CDR2 FQGNSA. In DNA form, the CDR3 reads TGTGCCAGCAGCTTCAGTAATAGCAATCAGCCCCAGCATTTT. Its protein is CASSFSNSNQPQHF.

This clonotype has a handful of counts. The CDR3: CASSQAVTGELFF. The CDR3 nucleotides read TGTGCCAGCAGCCAAGCGGTCACCGGGGAGCTGTTTTTT. The chain combines TRBV14 with TRBJ2-2, with D uncertain. The germline CDR1 and CDR2 sequences are SGHDN and FVKESK. V was clipped by 1 base and J by 4 bases, with 4 bases between them. CDR3 length equals 13 residues.

The chain combines TRBV29-1 with TRBJ2-7, with 9 bases fitting TRBD1. This CDR3 spans 15 amino acids. Germline CDR1 and CDR2: SQVTM and ANQGSEA. The ends lost 7 bases at V and 0 bases at J; junction bases unmatched: 10. The CDR3 sequence: CSAFIRDRASYEQYF. In DNA, the CDR3 is TGCAGCGCATTTATCCGGGACAGGGCCTCCTACGAGCAGTACTTC.

This sequence joins TRBV3-1 and TRBJ1-1, with D maybe TRBD1 (5 bases). The germline CDR1 and CDR2 sequences are LGHDT and YNNKEL (reference sequence). V was trimmed by 3 bases and J by 1 base, leaving 9 bases between them. The CDR3 runs to 14 residues. Written as DNA, the CDR3 is TGTGCCAGCAGCCAGGGACTTGAGAACACTGAAGCTTTCTTT. As protein: CASSQGLENTEAFF.

This chain links TRBV9 with TRBJ2-3, with D maybe TRBD1 (6 bases). CDR3 length: 14 residues. Looked up from germline, CDR1 is SGDLS and CDR2 is YYNGEE. Trimming pared 0 bases from V and 2 bases from J, leaving 7 bases between. The CDR3 sequence is CASSVGGLTDTQYF. For the CDR3, the DNA is TGTGCCAGCAGCGTAGGGGGGCTCACAGATACGCAGTATTTT.

This clonotype was seen only a few times. V gene TRBV5-1 combines with J gene TRBJ1-2; 10 bases are a match to TRBD1. From germline, CDR1 is SGHRS and CDR2 YFSETQ. Trimming removed 0 bases from V and 8 bases from J; junction bases left unmatched: 4. CDR3 size: 14 residues. As DNA, the CDR3 is TGCGCCAGCAGCTTGGGACAGGGGGCAATCGGCTACACCTTC. This sequence encodes CASSLGQGAIGYTF.

This clonotype was found a few times. V and J are TRBV29-1 and TRBJ2-7, with TRBD1 identical over 7 bases. The length of the CDR3 is 13 residues. V dropped 0 bases and J dropped 6; count of bases not matched to a gene: 5. CDR1 and CDR2 (germline): SQVTM, ANQGSEA. CDR3 nucleotides: TGCAGCGTTGAAGACCCTGACAGGGTCGAGCAGTACTTC. Residues: CSVEDPDRVEQYF.

The chain has TRBV5-4 and TRBJ1-2, with D uncertain. Germline V gene data show CDR1 as SGHNT and CDR2 as YYREEE (reference sequence). This CDR3 is 13 amino acids long. The V end was cut by 2 bases, the J end by 6 bases, with 11 bases between. The CDR3 DNA sequence: TGTGCCAGCAGCTTCGCCGGGAAGGATGGCTACACCTTC. This gives the protein CASSFAGKDGYTF.

This clonotype came up a few times. The V and J genes are TRBV7-8 and TRBJ1-5; TRBD1 matches 12 bases. The CDR3 is made up of 17 amino acids. Germline V gene lookup returns CDR1 SGHVS and CDR2 FQNEAQ. J gave up 5 bases and V 1 base, and 6 bases lay outside the gene matches. CDR3 sequence: CASSLGRRDRGHQPQHF. CDR3 bases: TGTGCCAGCAGCTTAGGCCGCCGGGACAGGGGGCATCAGCCCCAGCATTTT.